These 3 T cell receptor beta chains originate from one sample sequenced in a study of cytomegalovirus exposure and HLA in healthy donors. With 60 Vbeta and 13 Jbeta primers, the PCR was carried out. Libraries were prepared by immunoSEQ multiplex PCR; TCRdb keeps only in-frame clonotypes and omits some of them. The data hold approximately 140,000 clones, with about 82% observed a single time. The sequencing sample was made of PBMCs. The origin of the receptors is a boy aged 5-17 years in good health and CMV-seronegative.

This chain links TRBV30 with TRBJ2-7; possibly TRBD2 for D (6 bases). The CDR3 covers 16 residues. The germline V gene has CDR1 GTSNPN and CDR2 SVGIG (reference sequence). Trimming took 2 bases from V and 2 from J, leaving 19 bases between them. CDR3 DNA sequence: TGTGCCTGGAGTAGTGGTGCAGAGCGGGCAACCTACGAGCAGTACTTC. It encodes CAWSSGAERATYEQYF.

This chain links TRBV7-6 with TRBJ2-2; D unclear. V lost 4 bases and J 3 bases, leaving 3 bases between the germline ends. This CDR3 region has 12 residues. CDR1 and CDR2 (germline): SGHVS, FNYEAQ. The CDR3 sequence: CASSSYTGELFF. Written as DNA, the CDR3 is TGTGCCAGCAGCTCTTACACCGGGGAGCTGTTTTTT.

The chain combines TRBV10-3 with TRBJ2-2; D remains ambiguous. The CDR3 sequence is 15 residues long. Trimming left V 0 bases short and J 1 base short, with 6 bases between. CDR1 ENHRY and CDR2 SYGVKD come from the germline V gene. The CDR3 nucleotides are TGTGCCATCAGTGAGTCGCGGATGAACACCGGGGAGCTGTTTTTT. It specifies CAISESRMNTGELFF.